A selection of T cell receptor beta chains follows, all from one sample in a study of patients and donors after allogeneic stem cell transplantation. TCRdb re-called the RT-PCR reads through MiXCR, storing one row per CDR3 protein. In the table there are 70,000 to 100,000 distinct CDR3 sequences, around 5% of which are singletons. The sample was blood, either unsorted or a sorted T cell fraction (not recorded which). The receptors were gathered from a human donor who was either an allogeneic HSCT recipient or a stem cell or donor lymphocyte infusion donor (not recorded which). It is not recorded whose cells these are; they may come from a transplant donor. Each CDR3 is given with its conserved first and last residue. A D gene is named only where the DNA matches it firmly. Clone size is not always given. Where it is, it says once, few, many or a class for expanded clones.

clone_size cdr3_length j_call d_call v_call cdr3_nt cdr3_aa
many 18 TRBJ2-5 TRBD1 TRBV11-2 TGTGCCAGCAGCCTCGGGCGCCGGGACAGGGGGTACAAAGAGACCCAGTACTTC CASSLGRRDRGYKETQYF
many 15 TRBJ2-5 . TRBV7-2 TGTGCCAGCAGCTTCGGCCTGGGGGACCCAGAGACCCAGTACTTC CASSFGLGDPETQYF
many 13 TRBJ1-3 . TRBV20-1 TGCAGTGCTGGACAGATCTCTGGAAACACCATATATTTT CSAGQISGNTIYF
many 13 TRBJ1-2 . TRBV20-1 TGCAGTGCTAGGGGGCGGCCTAACTATGGCTACACCTTC CSARGRPNYGYTF
few 16 TRBJ1-1 TRBD1 TRBV19 TGTGCCAGTAGTATAGGCCCGGGACAGGAGAACACTGAAGCTTTCTTT CASSIGPGQENTEAFF
many 15 TRBJ1-1 TRBD1 TRBV6-5 TGTGCCAGCAGTTCGGTGACAGGGGGATACACTGAAGCTTTCTTT CASSSVTGGYTEAFF
many 16 TRBJ1-5 . TRBV20-1 TGCAGTGCTAGAGGGTTGGGTGACAGGTTCGATCAGCCCCAGCATTTT CSARGLGDRFDQPQHF
. 14 TRBJ2-7 . TRBV7-8 TGTGCCAGCAGCTTACAGTCGGCCTCCTACGAGCAGTACTTC CASSLQSASYEQYF
many 16 TRBJ2-3 . TRBV7-8 TGTGCCAGCAGCGCCGGGACTTCTACTAGCACAGATACGCAGTATTTT CASSAGTSTSTDTQYF
few 14 TRBJ2-5 . TRBV6-5 TGTGCCAGCAGTTATTTCAGGGACCGAGAGACCCAGTACTTC CASSYFRDRETQYF
many 18 TRBJ1-1 . TRBV29-1 TGCAGCGTTGACCCCCTCTCGGCCCTCGGACAATCGAACACTGAAGCTTTCTTT CSVDPLSALGQSNTEAFF
few 14 TRBJ2-3 . TRBV20-1 TGCAGTGCTAGACACGAGGCTAGCACAGATACGCAGTATTTT CSARHEASTDTQYF
many 17 TRBJ2-1 . TRBV24-1 TGTGCCACCAGCCCTAATACTGCTACAGGCTCATACAATGAGCAGTTCTTC CATSPNTATGSYNEQFF
. 13 TRBJ1-1 . TRBV10-3 TGTGCCATCAGTGACGGGACCGATACCAAAGCTTTCTTT CAISDGTDTKAFF
many 18 TRBJ2-6 . TRBV28 TGTGCCAGCGTCCAGGCCACGGGGTTGCGTGTGGGGGCCAACGTCCTGACTTTC CASVQATGLRVGANVLTF
few 13 TRBJ1-1 . TRBV11-2 TGTGCCAGCGCCCAGGGGTTAGGCGCTGAAGCTTTCTTT CASAQGLGAEAFF
few 13 TRBJ2-1 . TRBV18 TGTGCCAGCTCACTCTCTAAGAACAATGAGCAGTTCTTC CASSLSKNNEQFF
few 15 TRBJ2-3 TRBD2 TRBV6-4 TGTGCCAGCAGTGAGGGACTATCTAGAACAGATACGCAGTATTTT CASSEGLSRTDTQYF
medium-sized 17 TRBJ2-1 TRBD2 TRBV6-5 TGTGCCAGCAGTTATAGCGGGAGCGGAGGCATCTACAATGAGCAGTTCTTC CASSYSGSGGIYNEQFF
many 15 TRBJ2-3 TRBD2 TRBV6-4 TGTGCCAGCAGTGACTCGCGGGGGGGCACAGATACGCAGTATTTT CASSDSRGGTDTQYF
many 14 TRBJ2-3 TRBD1 TRBV5-1 TGCGCCAGCAGCTTGGAAAGGATGGACAGGGGGCAGTATTTT CASSLERMDRGQYF
few 15 TRBJ2-7 . TRBV6-5 TGTGCCAGCAGTTACTCGAGTAGGGGAATCAACGAGCAGTACTTC CASSYSSRGINEQYF